One T cell receptor (beta chain) is described in this entry. Its antigen is still unknown. Treatment defined: 15 to 20 received Ad26.COV2.S at low or high dose, single or two shots; about 5 received placebo; per-sample allocation not given. Day 63 following the first vaccine or placebo injection was when the samples were taken. It was Wuhan-strain SARS-CoV-2 spike that the Ad26 vaccine vector expressed. The assay was immunoSEQ multiplex PCR, and TCRdb's table has in-frame clones only and misses some. The sample records over 400,000 clones, around 92% being singletons. Looked up from germline, CDR1 is GTSNPN and CDR2 is SVGIG (reference sequence). The CDR3 extends over 15 amino acids. The V and J ends lost 2 bases and 5 bases respectively, with 19 bases between them. This sample is part of a study of Ad26.COV2.S vaccination and SARS-CoV-2 variants. Overall study results and limits: Vaccinated individuals (as opposed to placebo recipients) had higher spike-specific TCR breadth.

The chain uses TRBV30 and TRBJ2-7; TRBD2 might be the D (6 bases). This TCR was recovered from a person aged 18-60 years who received the Ad26.COV2.S COVID-19 vaccine or a placebo. Sequencing used peripheral blood, obtained in a trial of Ad26.COV2.S vaccine versus placebo. The CDR3 nucleotides are TGTGCCTGGAGTAATGGTGGAGGGCTCCTAGACGAGCAGTACTTC. Translating it yields CAWSNGGGLLDEQYF.